These 14 T cell receptor beta chains came from one sample sequenced in a study of blood T cells in healthy people across ages. A sample-barcoded 5' primer and a J-beta primer mix were used in a second PCR of roughly 6 to 11 cycles. TCRdb fed the 5' RACE reads into MiXCR, producing one record per CDR3 protein. The profile covers around 1,700,000 distinct CDR3 sequences, with about 28% appearing a single time and less than 9.5% taken by the ten largest. The sequenced sample consisted of blood. Every receptor here comes from a woman in her 30s in good health.

The chain combines TRBV20-1 with TRBJ1-1, with D possibly being TRBD1 (6 bases). Germline V gene data show CDR1 as DFQATT and CDR2 as SNEGSKA (reference sequence). Trimming left V 6 bases short and J 4 bases short, with 15 bases between. The CDR3 totals 13 residues. The CDR3 reads CSAPSGGATEAFF. Written as DNA, the CDR3 is TGCAGTGCACCCTCGGGGGGGGCCACTGAAGCTTTCTTT.

This clonotype was picked up one time. The chain recombines TRBV7-9 with TRBJ1-4; TRBD1 is a possible D gene (5 bases). V was trimmed by 5 bases and J by 3 bases, leaving 25 bases between them. The CDR3 runs to 19 residues. Germline V gene data show CDR1 as SEHNR and CDR2 as FQNEAQ (reference sequence). The DNA of the CDR3 is TGTGCCAGCAGCGAGAGTCAGGGTATTCGGCAATTGGCTAATGAAAAACTGTTTTTT. As protein: CASSESQGIRQLANEKLFF.

With regard to this clonotype: The junction departs from the called germline gene at one end, perhaps through a read error. The chain employs TRBV12-3 or TRBV12-4 and TRBJ2-3; 8 nucleotides line up with TRBD1. This CDR3 is 13 amino acids long. The CDR3 DNA sequence: TGTGCCAGCTTAGACAGGGGCTCAGATGCGCAGTATTTT. It codes for CASLDRGSDAQYF.

This clonotype has at least ten counts. This sequence joins TRBV12-3 or TRBV12-4 and TRBJ1-2; the D gene is possibly TRBD1 (5 bases). The CDR3 has 16 residues. V lost 6 bases, J lost 6 bases, and 23 bases lay in between. The CDR3 DNA reads TGTGCCAGCAGCCCTTATCCATGGACAAGGACGCATGGCTACACCTTC. As protein: CASSPYPWTRTHGYTF.

This clonotype was counted only a few times. The V gene is TRBV20-1, the J gene TRBJ2-1, with 11 bases identical to TRBD2. Germline CDR1 is DFQATT and CDR2 is SNEGSKA (reference sequence). CDR3 length equals 16 residues. V lost 7 bases to trimming and J lost 0 bases; unmatched junction nucleotides: 8. CDR3 residues: CSVVAGGGRSYNEQFF. In DNA form, the CDR3 reads TGCAGTGTAGTAGCGGGGGGGGGCCGCTCCTACAATGAGCAGTTCTTC.

This clonotype was seen at least ten times. The chain links TRBV5-1 to TRBJ2-6, with D perhaps being TRBD1 or TRBD2 (5 bases each). Trimming removed 2 bases from V and 0 bases from J, with 12 bases in between. There are 17 residues in the CDR3. Looked up from germline, CDR1 is SGHRS and CDR2 is YFSETQ. The chain's CDR3 is CASSFRDGDSGANVLTF. The CDR3 DNA reads as TGCGCCAGCAGCTTCCGGGACGGGGACTCTGGGGCCAACGTCCTGACTTTC.

Comment on this clonotype: A much larger clone differs from this one at a single base, so this may be a read error. This chain joins TRBV4-3 and TRBJ1-2; D might be TRBD1 (6 bases). V lost 1 base, J lost 6 bases, and 15 bases lay in between. CDR3 length: 15 amino acids. The germline V gene encodes CDR1 LGHNA and CDR2 YSLEER. DNA for the CDR3: TGCGCCAGCAGCCAAGGAAGCGGAGCAGGGGATGGCTACACCTTC. Protein: CASSQGSGAGDGYTF.

The chain recombines TRBV12-3 or TRBV12-4 with TRBJ2-1; 8 nucleotides align to TRBD1. Losses at the gene ends were 6 bases for V and 6 bases for J; bases not matched to a gene: 10. This CDR3 is 15 amino acids long. For the CDR3, the DNA is TGTGCCAGCAGCTCGCAGGGGGCATCGGTCAATGAGCAGTTCTTC. Translating gives CASSSQGASVNEQFF.

With regard to this clonotype: At one end, the junction sequence differs from germline, possibly due to a read error. The gene calls are TRBV3-1 and TRBJ2-7; D ambiguous. This CDR3 comprises 14 residues. CDR1 is LGHDT and CDR2 is YNNKEL in the germline V gene (reference sequence). The CDR3 spells CTSSQDRPNYEQYF. The CDR3 region has the DNA TGTACCAGCAGCCAAGATCGACCGAACTACGAGCAGTACTTC.

In its sample, this clonotype was seen a few times. The gene calls are TRBV5-1 and TRBJ2-7; the D is unclear. The CDR3 loop spans 14 amino acids. Germline assignment: CDR1 SGHRS and CDR2 YFSETQ. V was trimmed by 0 bases and J by 6 bases, leaving 13 bases between them. This CDR3 reads CASSLAGRACEQYF. Here the CDR3 DNA reads TGCGCCAGCAGCTTGGCAGGCAGAGCCTGCGAGCAGTACTTC. Based on the CDR3 plus reference TRBV5-1 and TRBJ2-7, the full variable domain is KAGVTQTPRYLIKTRGQQVTLSCSPISGHRSVSWYQQTPGQGLQFLFEYFSETQRNKGNFPGRFSGRQFSNSRSEMNVSTLELGDSALYLCASSLAGRACEQYFGPGTRLTVT.

The rearrangement uses TRBV28 and TRBJ2-5; 7 bases are a match to TRBD1. V was clipped by 5 bases and J by 0 bases; unmatched bases: 9. Germline values: CDR1 MDHEN, CDR2 SYDVKM. The CDR3 is made up of 16 amino acids. The CDR3 protein is CASSRTGVGNQETQYF. In DNA form, the CDR3 reads TGTGCCAGCAGTCGCACAGGGGTCGGCAACCAAGAGACCCAGTACTTC.

The chain recombines TRBV7-2 with TRBJ1-2; 7 nucleotides line up with TRBD1. The CDR3 covers 16 residues. Germline trimming cut 2 bases from V and 4 bases from J; bases unmatched to any gene: 10. CDR1 SGHTA and CDR2 FQGNSA come from the germline V gene. The CDR3 loop reads CASSLQSGRGIYGYTF. The CDR3 DNA reads TGTGCCAGCAGCTTACAATCGGGCAGGGGGATCTATGGCTACACCTTC.

This clonotype was seen a few times. The chain employs TRBV6-6 and TRBJ2-3; 9 bases fit TRBD2. V shed 2 bases, J shed 4 bases, and the junction held 4 bases outside the gene matches. The CDR3 is 15 amino acids. Germline lookup yields CDR1 MNHNY and CDR2 SVGAGI (reference sequence). The CDR3 loop reads CASSYRGGRADTQYF. The CDR3 DNA sequence: TGTGCCAGCAGTTACCGGGGCGGGAGGGCAGATACGCAGTATTTT.

This clonotype was recorded a few times. A read error may produce the germline difference seen at one junction end. The chain recombines TRBV7-9 with TRBJ1-2; the match to TRBD1 covers 7 bases. Looked up from germline, CDR1 is SEHNR and CDR2 is FQNEAQ (reference sequence). The CDR3 has 14 amino acids. CDR3 amino acids: CSSSRGQSSYGYTF. As DNA, the CDR3 is TGTTCCAGCAGCCGGGGACAGTCTTCCTATGGCTACACCTTC.